What follows are 2 T cell receptor beta chains derived from one specimen sequenced in a study of T cells in Graves' hyperthyroidism and ophthalmopathy. The source material, RNA transcripts, was used to amplify TCR beta CDR3 regions. HTBI primers were employed in a first-round RT-PCR of the TCR CDR3. One entry per CDR3 protein, called by TCRdb with MiXCR from the multiplex PCR reads. Of about 290,000 distinct CDR3 sequences listed, more than 10% were seen once; the top ten hold about 8%. Sequencing was carried out using blood. All receptors derive from a woman in her thirties with Graves' hyperthyroidism that later progressed to Graves' ophthalmopathy.

The chain is built from TRBV6-1 and TRBJ2-7, with 9 bases that match TRBD2. This CDR3 contains 14 residues. The germline CDR1 and CDR2 sequences are MNHNS and SASEGT. J was trimmed by 2 bases and V by 6 bases; bases with no gene match: 5. Here the CDR3 reads CASRVSGRAYEQYF. The CDR3 DNA reads as TGTGCCAGCAGGGTTAGCGGGAGAGCCTACGAGCAGTACTTC.

This clonotype showed up many times. The chain joins TRBV2 to TRBJ2-2, with D possibly matching TRBD1 (5 bases). Trimming left V 1 base short and J 4 bases short, with 7 bases between. The CDR3 consists of 14 residues. CDR1 is SNHLY and CDR2 is FYNNEI in the germline V gene. The CDR3 protein is CASSEVRGTGELFF. The CDR3, as DNA: TGTGCCAGCAGTGAAGTTAGGGGCACCGGGGAGCTGTTTTTT.